This T cell receptor (beta chain) was sequenced for a study of T cells in Graves' hyperthyroidism and ophthalmopathy. TCR beta CDR3 regions were amplified from RNA. The TCR CDR3 was amplified in a first-round RT-PCR using the HTBI primer set. TCRdb re-called the multiplex PCR reads through MiXCR, storing one row per CDR3 protein. The repertoire holds around 400,000 distinct CDR3 sequences, with 15% to 19% as singletons. The V end lost 2 bases, the J end lost 3 bases, and 16 bases lay between the germline ends. From germline, CDR1 is SEHNR and CDR2 FQNEAQ (reference sequence). This CDR3 has 17 residues. There are many counts of this clonotype.

The clonotype was recovered from a woman aged 18-29 years with Graves' hyperthyroidism that later progressed to Graves' ophthalmopathy. The V gene is TRBV7-9, the J gene TRBJ1-4, with D tentatively TRBD1 (5 bases). Input material: blood. The CDR3 coding sequence is TGTGCCAGCAGCTTACCCTCCAGAGGGGAGCCTAATGAAAAACTGTTTTTT. Encoded protein: CASSLPSRGEPNEKLFF.